A selection of T cell receptor beta chains follows, all from one sample in a study of Ad26.COV2.S vaccination and SARS-CoV-2 variants. Generated by immunoSEQ multiplex PCR, the TCRdb table keeps only in-frame clones and is missing some. The data hold about 6,800 clones, with roughly 84% observed a single time. The material was peripheral blood, obtained after recovery from COVID-19. The origin of the receptors is a human donor who had recovered from COVID-19. Each CDR3 is given with its conserved first and last residue. Clone sizes are given selectively: once, few, many, or a class where the clone is expanded.

>TRBV21-1|TRBJ1-5|NA
CASSFRDRGNQPQHF
>TRBV6-5|TRBJ2-7|NA
CASSRGRRGSYEQYF
>TRBV27|TRBJ2-1|few
CASSSDGTSFISEQFF
>TRBV28|TRBJ2-1|once
CASSLGRDEQFF
>TRBV7-7|TRBJ2-7|NA
CASSFTSLTYEQYF
>TRBV30|TRBJ2-1|NA
CAWNLAQYNEQFF
>TRBV2|TRBJ2-1|few
CASSEGRPGFGSHNEQFF
>TRBV3-1/TRBV3-2|TRBJ2-5|NA
CASSQEGRGRGLQETQYF
>TRBV7-9|TRBJ2-1|NA
CASSLSARGNEQFF
>TRBV12-3/TRBV12-4|TRBJ1-3|NA
CATTDRGGNTIYF
>TRBV19|TRBJ2-7|NA
CASSPDRGRKPYEQYF
>TRBV19|TRBJ2-1|NA
CASNYGGFSNEQFF
>TRBV27|TRBJ2-1|NA
CASSTLEGGVNEQFF
>TRBV7-9|TRBJ2-5|NA
CASSFRRGKQETQYF
>TRBV4-1|TRBJ2-2|NA
CASSQEPTGAFAGELFF
>TRBV12-5|TRBJ1-1|NA
CASGLAGAGAFF
>TRBV7-2|TRBJ2-7|once
CASSTGQSVPYEQYF
>TRBV2|TRBJ1-2|NA
CASSEAKGATNYGYTF
>TRBV5-1|TRBJ2-3|NA
CASSLAGGADTQYF
>TRBV28|TRBJ1-3|NA
CASSRLQGVSGNTIYF
>TRBV6-2/TRBV6-3|TRBJ1-5|few
CASSQGPSADQPQHF
>TRBV6-2/TRBV6-3|TRBJ1-1|NA
CASSYLAGSLNTEAFF
>TRBV18|TRBJ2-7|NA
CASSRDRQTYEQYF
>TRBV24-1|TRBJ2-6|NA
CATSDPGGVGANVLTF